This TCR beta chain was sequenced for a study of shared clonotypes between healthy human individuals. Libraries were prepared by immunoSEQ multiplex PCR; TCRdb keeps only in-frame clonotypes and omits some of them. The repertoire consists of around 980,000 clones, with approximately 78% occurring once and the leading ten covering roughly 0.55%. Unmatched junction bases numbered 6, after V lost 4 bases and J lost 4 bases. The CDR3 sequence is 14 residues long. The germline gives CDR1 SEHNR, CDR2 FQNEAQ (reference sequence). The sample taken for sequencing was memory CD4+ T cells from PBMCs. The subset is: CD45RA-negative fraction. The chain combines TRBV7-9 with TRBJ1-1; 7 bases match TRBD1. The TCR originated in a man between 18 and 35 years old in good health. Some clones in this sample may be carry-over from other donors' samples. This CDR3 reads CASSWGQISTEAFF. The DNA of the CDR3 is TGTGCCAGCAGCTGGGGACAGATTTCCACTGAAGCTTTCTTT.